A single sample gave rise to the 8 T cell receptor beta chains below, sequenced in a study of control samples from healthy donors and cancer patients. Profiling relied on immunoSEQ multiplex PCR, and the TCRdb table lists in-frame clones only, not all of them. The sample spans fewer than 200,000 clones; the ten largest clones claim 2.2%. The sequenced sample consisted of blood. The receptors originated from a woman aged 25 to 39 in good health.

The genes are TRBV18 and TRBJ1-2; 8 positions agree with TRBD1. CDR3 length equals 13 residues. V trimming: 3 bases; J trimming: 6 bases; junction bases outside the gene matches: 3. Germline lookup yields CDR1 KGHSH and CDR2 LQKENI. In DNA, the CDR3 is TGTGCCAGCTCACCGGGACAGGCTCATGGCTACACCTTC. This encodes CASSPGQAHGYTF.

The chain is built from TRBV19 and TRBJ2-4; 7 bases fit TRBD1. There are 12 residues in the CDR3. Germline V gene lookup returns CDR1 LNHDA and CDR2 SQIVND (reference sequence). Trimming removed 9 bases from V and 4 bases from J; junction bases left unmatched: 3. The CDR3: CARGDRKNIQYF. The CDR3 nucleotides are TGTGCCAGAGGGGACAGAAAAAACATTCAGTACTTC.

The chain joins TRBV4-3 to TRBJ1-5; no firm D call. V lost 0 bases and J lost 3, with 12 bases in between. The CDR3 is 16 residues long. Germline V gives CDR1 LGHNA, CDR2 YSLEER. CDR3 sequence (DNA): TGCGCCAGCAGCCAAGATCTCATTTCTAACAATCAGCCCCAGCATTTT. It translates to CASSQDLISNNQPQHF.

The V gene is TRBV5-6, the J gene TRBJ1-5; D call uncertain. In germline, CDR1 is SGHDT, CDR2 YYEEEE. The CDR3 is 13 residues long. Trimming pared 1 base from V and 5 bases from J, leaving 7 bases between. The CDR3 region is CASSLSPHQPQHF. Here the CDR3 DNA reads TGTGCCAGCAGCTTGTCCCCCCATCAGCCCCAGCATTTT.

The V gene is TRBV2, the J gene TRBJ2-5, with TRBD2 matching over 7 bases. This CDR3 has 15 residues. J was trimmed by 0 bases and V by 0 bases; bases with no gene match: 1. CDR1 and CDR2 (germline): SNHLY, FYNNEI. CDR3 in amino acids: CASSEAGGYQETQYF. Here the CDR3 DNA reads TGTGCCAGCAGTGAAGCGGGGGGGTACCAAGAGACCCAGTACTTC.

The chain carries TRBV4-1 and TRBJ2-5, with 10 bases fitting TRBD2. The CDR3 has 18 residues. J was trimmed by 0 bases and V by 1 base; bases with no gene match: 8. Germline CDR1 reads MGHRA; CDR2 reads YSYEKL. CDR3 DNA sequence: TGCGCCAGCAGCCAAGCCTTAGCGGGGGGAGATCACCAAGAGACCCAGTACTTC. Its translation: CASSQALAGGDHQETQYF.

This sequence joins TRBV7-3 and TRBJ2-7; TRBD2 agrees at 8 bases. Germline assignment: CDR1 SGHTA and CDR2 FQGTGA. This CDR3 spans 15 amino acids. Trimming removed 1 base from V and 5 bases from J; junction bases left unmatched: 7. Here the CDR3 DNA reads TGTGCCAGCAGCTTAATGGCGGGGGGTAAACACGAGCAGTACTTC. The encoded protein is CASSLMAGGKHEQYF. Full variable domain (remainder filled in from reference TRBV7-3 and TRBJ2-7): GAGVSQTPSNKVTEKGKYVELRCDPISGHTALYWYRQSLGQGPEFLIYFQGTGAADDSGLPNDRFFAVRPEGSVSTLKIQRTERGDSAVYLCASSLMAGGKHEQYFGPGTRLTVT.

CDR3 region: CASSLGISGNTIYF. Here the CDR3 DNA reads TGTGCCAGCAGCTTGGGCATCTCTGGAAACACCATATATTTT. V and J are TRBV12-1 and TRBJ1-3; the table gives TRBD1 as D, unverified against the DNA. TRBV12-1 is marked as a pseudogene. The CDR3 length is 14 residues.